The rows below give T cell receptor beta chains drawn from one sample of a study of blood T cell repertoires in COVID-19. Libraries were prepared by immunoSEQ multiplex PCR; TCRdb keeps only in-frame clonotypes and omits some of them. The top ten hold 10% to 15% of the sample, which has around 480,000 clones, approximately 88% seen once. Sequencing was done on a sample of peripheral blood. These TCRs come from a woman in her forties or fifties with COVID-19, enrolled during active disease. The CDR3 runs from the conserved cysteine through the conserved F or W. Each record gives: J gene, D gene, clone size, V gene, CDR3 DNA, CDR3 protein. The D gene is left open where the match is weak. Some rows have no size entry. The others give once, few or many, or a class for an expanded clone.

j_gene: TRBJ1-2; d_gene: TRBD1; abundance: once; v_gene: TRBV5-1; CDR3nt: TGCGCCAGCAGCCTAAACCCAGGGGGCGTCTATGGCTACACCTTC; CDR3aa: CASSLNPGGVYGYTF
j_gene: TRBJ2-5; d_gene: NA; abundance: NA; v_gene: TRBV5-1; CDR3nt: TGCGCCAGCAGCTTGGTGGGACACCTCCAAGAGACCCAGTACTTC; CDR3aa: CASSLVGHLQETQYF
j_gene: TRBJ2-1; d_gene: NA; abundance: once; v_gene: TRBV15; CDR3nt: TGTGCCACCAGCAGTGGAAGCGAGGGCACCCACCATGAGCAGTTCTTC; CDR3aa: CATSSGSEGTHHEQFF
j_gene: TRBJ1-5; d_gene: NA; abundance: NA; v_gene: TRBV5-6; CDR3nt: TGTGCCAGCAGCTTGTGGTGGGCGGGAGAGGGCAATCAGCCCCAGCATTTT; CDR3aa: CASSLWWAGEGNQPQHF
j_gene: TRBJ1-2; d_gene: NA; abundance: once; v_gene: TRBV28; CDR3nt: TGTGCCAGCACTTATCCCAGGGCGACGACAACCTATGGCTACACCTTC; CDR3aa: CASTYPRATTTYGYTF
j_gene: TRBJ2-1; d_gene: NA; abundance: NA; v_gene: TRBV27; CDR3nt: TGTGCCAGCAGTTTGCAGGGCCCTATTAGTGAGCAGTTCTTC; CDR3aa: CASSLQGPISEQFF
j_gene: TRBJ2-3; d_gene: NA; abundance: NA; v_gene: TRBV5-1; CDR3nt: TGCGCCAGCACCCCGGGTCCCACTACGGATACGCAGTATTTT; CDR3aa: CASTPGPTTDTQYF
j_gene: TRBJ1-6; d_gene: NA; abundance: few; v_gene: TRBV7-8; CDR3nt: TGTGCCAGCAGCTTTAGGGAGGGTAATTCACCCCTCCACTTT; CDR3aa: CASSFREGNSPLHF
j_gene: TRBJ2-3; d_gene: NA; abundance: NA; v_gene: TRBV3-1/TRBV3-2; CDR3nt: TGTGCCAGCAGCCTCGTCAGTTCTAGCACAGATACGCAGTATTTT; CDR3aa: CASSLVSSSTDTQYF
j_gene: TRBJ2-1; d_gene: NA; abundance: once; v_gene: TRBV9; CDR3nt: TGTGCCAGCAACCGACAGAACCTTAACAATGAGCAGTTCTTC; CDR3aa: CASNRQNLNNEQFF
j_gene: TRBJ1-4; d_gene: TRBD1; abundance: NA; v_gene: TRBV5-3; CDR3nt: TGTGCCAGAAGCTCTGGACAGGGGGCGAAAGAAAAACTGTTTTTT; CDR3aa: CARSSGQGAKEKLFF
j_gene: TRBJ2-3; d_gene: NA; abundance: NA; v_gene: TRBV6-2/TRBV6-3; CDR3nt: TGTGCCAGCAGTTACGGCTCTAGCACAGATACGCAGTATTTT; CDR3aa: CASSYGSSTDTQYF
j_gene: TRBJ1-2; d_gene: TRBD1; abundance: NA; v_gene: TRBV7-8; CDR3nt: TGTGCCAGCAGCTTATCGACAGTAGACAGGGGGCCCCTTGGCTACACCTTC; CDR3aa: CASSLSTVDRGPLGYTF
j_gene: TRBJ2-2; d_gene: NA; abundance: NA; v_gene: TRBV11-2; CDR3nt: TGTGCCAGCAGCCAAAACAGGGCCACCGGGGAGCTGTTTTTT; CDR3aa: CASSQNRATGELFF
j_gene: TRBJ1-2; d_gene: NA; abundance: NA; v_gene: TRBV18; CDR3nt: TGTGCCAGCTCACCCTACGAGGGCCCTTCCTATGGCTACACCTTC; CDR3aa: CASSPYEGPSYGYTF
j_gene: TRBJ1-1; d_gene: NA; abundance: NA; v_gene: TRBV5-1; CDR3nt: TGCGCCAGCAGCCATGGGATCGACTATGAAGCTTTCTTT; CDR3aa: CASSHGIDYEAFF
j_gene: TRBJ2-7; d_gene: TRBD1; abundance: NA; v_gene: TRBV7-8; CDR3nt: TGTGCCAGCAGTTCCTCCGCCGGGACAGTGGCCTACGAGCAGTACTTC; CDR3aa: CASSSSAGTVAYEQYF
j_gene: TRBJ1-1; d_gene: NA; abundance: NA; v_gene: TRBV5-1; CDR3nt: TGCGCCAGCAGCTATACCCCCAGGGAAACTGAAGCTTTCTTT; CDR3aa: CASSYTPRETEAFF
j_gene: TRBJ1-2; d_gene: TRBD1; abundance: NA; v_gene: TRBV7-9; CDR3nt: TGTGCCAGCAGTCGGACAGGGGGTACTAAGGGCTACACCTTC; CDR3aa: CASSRTGGTKGYTF
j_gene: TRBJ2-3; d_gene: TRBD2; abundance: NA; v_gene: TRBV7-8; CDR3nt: TGTGCCAGCAGCTTAGGGCCGGGACTAGCGGGGGGAGGACGGTATACGCAGTATTTT; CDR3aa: CASSLGPGLAGGGRYTQYF
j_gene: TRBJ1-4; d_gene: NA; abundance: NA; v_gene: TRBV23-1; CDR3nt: TGCGCCAGCAGTCAATCATGGGGGGGTGCGGCTAATGAAAAACTGTTTTTT; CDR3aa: CASSQSWGGAANEKLFF
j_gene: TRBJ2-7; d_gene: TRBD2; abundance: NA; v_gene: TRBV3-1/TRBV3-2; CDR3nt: TGTGCCAGCAGCTTCCGGGACTACCTACCCTACGAGCAGTACTTC; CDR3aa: CASSFRDYLPYEQYF
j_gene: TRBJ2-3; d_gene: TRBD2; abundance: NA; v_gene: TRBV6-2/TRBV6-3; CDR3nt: TGTGCCAGCAGTCCACCGGGGCTAGCGGGGGGCACAGATACGCAGTATTTT; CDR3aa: CASSPPGLAGGTDTQYF
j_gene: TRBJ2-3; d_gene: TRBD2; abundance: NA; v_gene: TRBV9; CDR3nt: TGTGCCAGCAGCGTAGAAGCGGGGGGGCCAGATACGCAGTATTTT; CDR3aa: CASSVEAGGPDTQYF
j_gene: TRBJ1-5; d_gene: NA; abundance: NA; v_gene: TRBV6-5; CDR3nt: TGTGCCAGCAGTTACTCGCGAGGGCAGCCCCAGCATTTT; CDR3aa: CASSYSRGQPQHF
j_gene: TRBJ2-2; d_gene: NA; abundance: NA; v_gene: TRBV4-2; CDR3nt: TGTGCCAGCAGCCAAGGAGACAGTACCGGGGAGCTGTTTTTT; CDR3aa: CASSQGDSTGELFF
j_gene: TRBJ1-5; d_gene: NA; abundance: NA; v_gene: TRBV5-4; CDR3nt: TGTGCCAGCAGCTTTAAGGGCCGAGGGGGTTCCTATAGCAATCAGCCCCAGCATTTT; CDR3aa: CASSFKGRGGSYSNQPQHF